Listed below are T cell receptor beta chains from one sample, sequenced in a study of CD8 T cells in ankylosing spondylitis. Each CDR3 protein is one row after TCRdb ran MiXCR on the 5' RACE reads. The data contain about 360,000 distinct CDR3 sequences, 20% of them singletons. Sequencing was carried out using blood, either unsorted or a sorted T cell fraction (not recorded which). These receptors came from a male donor with ankylosing spondylitis or in good health (not recorded which). The CDR3 runs from the conserved cysteine through the conserved F or W. Each record gives: D gene, clone size, V gene, J gene, CDR3 DNA, CDR3 protein. D genes are given only for firm matches. Clone sizes are given selectively: once, few, many, or a class where the clone is expanded.

D gene: .; clone size: .; V gene: TRBV5-1; J gene: TRBJ2-1; CDR3 DNA: TGCGCCAGCAGCTTGGAATTCGGGGGCTCCTACAATGAGCAGTTCTTC; CDR3 protein: CASSLEFGGSYNEQFF
D gene: .; clone size: few; V gene: TRBV5-6; J gene: TRBJ2-7; CDR3 DNA: TGTGCCAGCAGCCAGCAGGGTGGCGGGTATACCTACGAGCAGTACTTC; CDR3 protein: CASSQQGGGYTYEQYF
D gene: TRBD2; clone size: few; V gene: TRBV7-2; J gene: TRBJ2-1; CDR3 DNA: TGTGCCAGCAGCCCGATAGCGGGGGGGCCCTACAATGAGCAGTTCTTC; CDR3 protein: CASSPIAGGPYNEQFF
D gene: .; clone size: .; V gene: TRBV19; J gene: TRBJ1-2; CDR3 DNA: TGTGCCAGTAGTATAATCGACACCGCTTATGGCTACACCTTC; CDR3 protein: CASSIIDTAYGYTF
D gene: .; clone size: few; V gene: TRBV12-3/TRBV12-4; J gene: TRBJ1-2; CDR3 DNA: TGTGCCAGCAGTTTCACAAACTATGGCTACACCTTC; CDR3 protein: CASSFTNYGYTF
D gene: .; clone size: .; V gene: TRBV20-1; J gene: TRBJ1-4; CDR3 DNA: TGCAGTGCTAGCTACAGAAATGAAAAACTGTTTTTT; CDR3 protein: CSASYRNEKLFF
D gene: TRBD1; clone size: many; V gene: TRBV29-1; J gene: TRBJ2-1; CDR3 DNA: TGCAGCGTCGGGACAGGGGTGTACAATGAGCAGTTCTTC; CDR3 protein: CSVGTGVYNEQFF
D gene: .; clone size: few; V gene: TRBV4-1; J gene: TRBJ2-1; CDR3 DNA: TGCGCCAGCAGCCAATTTGGTGAGCAGTTCTTC; CDR3 protein: CASSQFGEQFF
D gene: .; clone size: .; V gene: TRBV4-1; J gene: TRBJ2-7; CDR3 DNA: TGCGCCAGCAGCCAAGATTTGAGCTTTCCTTCCTACGAGCAGTACTTC; CDR3 protein: CASSQDLSFPSYEQYF
D gene: TRBD2; clone size: .; V gene: TRBV12-3/TRBV12-4; J gene: TRBJ2-7; CDR3 DNA: TGTGCCAGCAGTGCGTTCGGGGGGGGTTTCTCCTACGAGCAGTACTTC; CDR3 protein: CASSAFGGGFSYEQYF
D gene: .; clone size: few; V gene: TRBV12-3/TRBV12-4; J gene: TRBJ1-2; CDR3 DNA: TGTGCCAGCAGTTTAGGGGTAAACTATGGCTACACCTTC; CDR3 protein: CASSLGVNYGYTF
D gene: TRBD1; clone size: few; V gene: TRBV7-8; J gene: TRBJ2-1; CDR3 DNA: TGTGCCAGCAGCTGGGACAGGGGGTCCAATGAGCAGTTCTTC; CDR3 protein: CASSWDRGSNEQFF
D gene: TRBD1; clone size: few; V gene: TRBV11-3; J gene: TRBJ2-1; CDR3 DNA: TGTGCCAGCAGCCCCTCGACAGGGTTCAATGAGCAGTTCTTC; CDR3 protein: CASSPSTGFNEQFF
D gene: .; clone size: few; V gene: TRBV20-1; J gene: TRBJ2-4; CDR3 DNA: TGCAGTGCAGCCCTCGAGGGAGAAAACATTCAGTACTTC; CDR3 protein: CSAALEGENIQYF
D gene: TRBD1; clone size: few; V gene: TRBV7-8; J gene: TRBJ2-7; CDR3 DNA: TGTGCCAGCAGCTTATATGACAGGGGCCTGATTGAAGAGCAGTACTTC; CDR3 protein: CASSLYDRGLIEEQYF
D gene: .; clone size: few; V gene: TRBV5-5; J gene: TRBJ2-7; CDR3 DNA: TGTGCCAGCAGCTTTGGACTCGCATACGAGCAGTACTTC; CDR3 protein: CASSFGLAYEQYF
D gene: .; clone size: few; V gene: TRBV7-9; J gene: TRBJ2-7; CDR3 DNA: TGTGCCAGCAGCTTAGTCGACGGCCGTTCCTACGAGCAGTACTTC; CDR3 protein: CASSLVDGRSYEQYF
D gene: .; clone size: few; V gene: TRBV29-1; J gene: TRBJ1-1; CDR3 DNA: TGCAGCGTTCAGTACCTAAACACTGAAGCTTTCTTT; CDR3 protein: CSVQYLNTEAFF
D gene: TRBD1; clone size: few; V gene: TRBV29-1; J gene: TRBJ2-3; CDR3 DNA: TGCAGCGTTGAAGGAATGGGAACAGGGGCAGATACGCAGTATTTT; CDR3 protein: CSVEGMGTGADTQYF
D gene: .; clone size: .; V gene: TRBV5-1; J gene: TRBJ2-1; CDR3 DNA: TGCGCCAGCAGCTTGGATACGGGGCTAAGGATCTTC; CDR3 protein: CASSLDTGLRIF
D gene: .; clone size: .; V gene: TRBV5-6; J gene: TRBJ2-3; CDR3 DNA: TGTGCCAGCAGCTTGAGTACAAGACGCACAGATACGCAGTATTTT; CDR3 protein: CASSLSTRRTDTQYF
D gene: TRBD1; clone size: many; V gene: TRBV29-1; J gene: TRBJ1-1; CDR3 DNA: TGCAGCGGCACGACAGGGTTTGAAGCTTTCTTT; CDR3 protein: CSGTTGFEAFF
D gene: .; clone size: few; V gene: TRBV29-1; J gene: TRBJ2-3; CDR3 DNA: TGCAGCGCGGCGGTAGATACGCAGTATTTT; CDR3 protein: CSAAVDTQYF
D gene: .; clone size: .; V gene: TRBV6-1; J gene: TRBJ2-7; CDR3 DNA: TGTGCCAGCAGTCCCATCCCTGGGACGGCCTACGAGCAGTACTTC; CDR3 protein: CASSPIPGTAYEQYF
D gene: .; clone size: .; V gene: TRBV15; J gene: TRBJ2-1; CDR3 DNA: TGTGCCACCGGACGTATTCAGTACAATGAGCAGTTCTTC; CDR3 protein: CATGRIQYNEQFF
D gene: TRBD2; clone size: few; V gene: TRBV20-1; J gene: TRBJ2-7; CDR3 DNA: TGCAGTGCTAGAGGGACTAGCGGGGGGCCCAGAGGGGAGCAGTACTTC; CDR3 protein: CSARGTSGGPRGEQYF
D gene: .; clone size: .; V gene: TRBV10-3; J gene: TRBJ1-5; CDR3 DNA: TGTGCCATCAGTGAGGGCGGTGGCAATCAGCCCCAGCATTTT; CDR3 protein: CAISEGGGNQPQHF
D gene: .; clone size: few; V gene: TRBV6-1; J gene: TRBJ2-2; CDR3 DNA: TGTGCCAGCAGCACCCGGGGAGTAACCGGGGAGCTGTTTTTT; CDR3 protein: CASSTRGVTGELFF
D gene: TRBD1; clone size: .; V gene: TRBV29-1; J gene: TRBJ2-1; CDR3 DNA: TGCAGCGTTGTCGGTCAGGGGGCGCGTGATGAGCAGTTCTTC; CDR3 protein: CSVVGQGARDEQFF
D gene: .; clone size: few; V gene: TRBV4-1; J gene: TRBJ2-2; CDR3 DNA: TGCGCCAGCAGCCATGTAGGGGGTTTCACCGGGGAGCTGTTTTTT; CDR3 protein: CASSHVGGFTGELFF
D gene: .; clone size: few; V gene: TRBV24-1; J gene: TRBJ2-1; CDR3 DNA: TGTGCCACCGGTCAGGTCAATGAGCAGTTCTTC; CDR3 protein: CATGQVNEQFF
D gene: .; clone size: few; V gene: TRBV7-2; J gene: TRBJ2-1; CDR3 DNA: TGTGCCAGCAGCTCCCCCAGACTGACTGAGCAGTTCTTC; CDR3 protein: CASSSPRLTEQFF
D gene: TRBD1; clone size: .; V gene: TRBV12-3/TRBV12-4; J gene: TRBJ2-5; CDR3 DNA: TGTGCCAGCAGCTCGGACAGGACCCAAGAGACCCAGTACTTC; CDR3 protein: CASSSDRTQETQYF
D gene: .; clone size: few; V gene: TRBV21-1; J gene: TRBJ1-1; CDR3 DNA: TGTGCCATTTACGGGGGGAACGAAGCTTTCTTT; CDR3 protein: CAIYGGNEAFF
D gene: TRBD2; clone size: few; V gene: TRBV15; J gene: TRBJ2-3; CDR3 DNA: TGTGCCACCAGCAGAGATCTGGCAGCGGGGGCCACAGATACGCAGTATTTT; CDR3 protein: CATSRDLAAGATDTQYF
D gene: .; clone size: .; V gene: TRBV4-2; J gene: TRBJ2-1; CDR3 DNA: TGTGCCAGCAGCCCAGGAGCCCTAGCCCACAATGAGCAGTTCTTC; CDR3 protein: CASSPGALAHNEQFF
D gene: .; clone size: few; V gene: TRBV4-2; J gene: TRBJ2-2; CDR3 DNA: TGTGCCAGCAGCCAAGATCCAGGGGACACCGGGGAGCTGTTTTTT; CDR3 protein: CASSQDPGDTGELFF
D gene: .; clone size: few; V gene: TRBV27; J gene: TRBJ2-3; CDR3 DNA: TGTGCCACCGCGAGGGAGGCCCCCACAGATACGCAGTATTTT; CDR3 protein: CATAREAPTDTQYF
D gene: .; clone size: .; V gene: TRBV20-1; J gene: TRBJ2-1; CDR3 DNA: TGCAGTGCTAGAGATTTTGTTAGGCCAGCGCTCTACAATGAGCAGTTCTTC; CDR3 protein: CSARDFVRPALYNEQFF
D gene: .; clone size: once; V gene: TRBV29-1; J gene: TRBJ2-7; CDR3 DNA: TGCAGCGTTGGGTCAGGGGCCTACGAGCAGTACTTC; CDR3 protein: CSVGSGAYEQYF
D gene: TRBD1; clone size: few; V gene: TRBV12-3/TRBV12-4; J gene: TRBJ2-7; CDR3 DNA: TGTGCCAGCTCCTGGACAGGGTTCGACGAGCAGTACTTC; CDR3 protein: CASSWTGFDEQYF
D gene: TRBD1; clone size: few; V gene: TRBV7-9; J gene: TRBJ2-7; CDR3 DNA: TGTGCCAGCAGCAAAAGGGACAGGTTGTGGGAGCAGTACTTC; CDR3 protein: CASSKRDRLWEQYF
D gene: TRBD2; clone size: .; V gene: TRBV4-1; J gene: TRBJ2-7; CDR3 DNA: TGCGCCAGCAGCCAAGACCCCACTAGCGGGGCGGGGGAGCAGTACTTC; CDR3 protein: CASSQDPTSGAGEQYF
D gene: TRBD1; clone size: few; V gene: TRBV7-9; J gene: TRBJ2-1; CDR3 DNA: TGTGCCAGCAGCTTAGTCGGGTTGTCAGGGGGTGGTGAGCAGTTCTTC; CDR3 protein: CASSLVGLSGGGEQFF
D gene: TRBD2; clone size: .; V gene: TRBV11-2; J gene: TRBJ2-5; CDR3 DNA: TGTGCCAGCAGCCTCGGACCTCTAGCGGGGGAAGAGACCCAGTACTTC; CDR3 protein: CASSLGPLAGEETQYF
D gene: .; clone size: .; V gene: TRBV29-1; J gene: TRBJ1-2; CDR3 DNA: TGCAGCGTTGAAGACCCGGACAGATTGAGCTATGGCTACACCTTC; CDR3 protein: CSVEDPDRLSYGYTF
D gene: .; clone size: few; V gene: TRBV27; J gene: TRBJ1-2; CDR3 DNA: TGTGCCAGCAGTTCCCCTCTTCGGGGGAACTATGGCTACACCTTC; CDR3 protein: CASSSPLRGNYGYTF
D gene: .; clone size: .; V gene: TRBV29-1; J gene: TRBJ2-2; CDR3 DNA: TGCAGCGTTGAAGTCCGACGTGGCACCGGGGAGCTGTTTTTT; CDR3 protein: CSVEVRRGTGELFF
D gene: TRBD2; clone size: .; V gene: TRBV28; J gene: TRBJ2-3; CDR3 DNA: TGTGCCAGCAGACGTAGCGGGGGTCGTGCAGATACGCAGTATTTT; CDR3 protein: CASRRSGGRADTQYF
D gene: .; clone size: .; V gene: TRBV7-8; J gene: TRBJ2-3; CDR3 DNA: TGTGCCAGCACCCCACTCGGTAGCACAGATACGCAGTATTTT; CDR3 protein: CASTPLGSTDTQYF
D gene: .; clone size: .; V gene: TRBV14; J gene: TRBJ2-7; CDR3 DNA: TGTGCCAGCAGCCAAGCGGCCCCATGGGGGGATACCTACGAGCAGTACTTC; CDR3 protein: CASSQAAPWGDTYEQYF
D gene: .; clone size: few; V gene: TRBV28; J gene: TRBJ2-5; CDR3 DNA: TGTGCCAGCAGTTTACAGGAAACTTACCAAGAGACCCAGTACTTC; CDR3 protein: CASSLQETYQETQYF
D gene: .; clone size: .; V gene: TRBV20-1; J gene: TRBJ2-7; CDR3 DNA: TGCAGTGTTGGAGGTGGGGGTGAGCAGTACTTC; CDR3 protein: CSVGGGGEQYF
D gene: .; clone size: many; V gene: TRBV12-3/TRBV12-4; J gene: TRBJ2-7; CDR3 DNA: TGTGCCAGCAGTTTAGCGCTTTCCTACGAGCAGTACTTC; CDR3 protein: CASSLALSYEQYF